The 4 T cell receptor beta chains below were found in one sample sequenced in a study of PD-1 and CTLA-4 blockade in melanoma. Profiled with immunoSEQ multiplex PCR; TCRdb holds only in-frame clones, not every one. The data contain 25,000 to 35,000 clones, around nine tenths of them singletons. The sample was CD8+ T cells from peripheral blood, taken before anti-PD-1 treatment. Receptor source: a human donor with melanoma.

This chain links TRBV4-1 with TRBJ2-2; 9 positions match TRBD2. V was clipped by 2 bases and J by 0 bases; unmatched bases: 7. The CDR3 totals 18 residues. The V gene's germline CDR1 is MGHRA and CDR2 YSYEKL. The CDR3 DNA is TGCGCCAGCAGCCAATCACCAGCGGGGGGAGCGAACACCGGGGAGCTGTTTTTT. Translation: CASSQSPAGGANTGELFF.

The J gene is TRBJ1-1, the V gene TRBV28, with D unclear. Germline V gene sequence: CDR1 MDHEN, CDR2 SYDVKM. With 7 bases removed from V and 0 bases from J, the gap between germline ends came to 9 bases. The CDR3 has 13 amino acids. CDR3 amino acids: CASIHGMNTEAFF. The CDR3 nucleotides read TGTGCCAGCATCCACGGAATGAACACTGAAGCTTTCTTT.

The CDR3 region is CATQTGPSTEAFF. The CDR3 bases are TGTGCCACCCAGACAGGGCCCAGCACTGAAGCTTTCTTT. The chain carries TRBV27 and TRBJ1-1; 7 bases map to TRBD1. Unmatched junction bases numbered 9, after V lost 10 bases and J lost 4 bases. The CDR3 is 13 amino acids. Germline V gene lookup returns CDR1 MNHEY and CDR2 SMNVEV (reference sequence).

The gene calls are TRBV6-1 and TRBJ2-1, with D perhaps TRBD1 (6 bases). The V end lost 2 bases, the J end lost 3 bases, and 8 bases lay between the germline ends. The V gene's germline CDR1 is MNHNS and CDR2 SASEGT. CDR3 length: 14 amino acids. CDR3 amino acids: CASSERQDYNEQFF. CDR3 nucleotide sequence: TGTGCCAGCAGTGAACGACAGGACTACAATGAGCAGTTCTTC.